This is a list of T cell receptor beta chains from one sample in a study of blood T cell repertoires in COVID-19. The assay was immunoSEQ multiplex PCR, and TCRdb's table has in-frame clones only and misses some. The sample consists of around 620,000 clones, around 89% of them appearing once. Source material: peripheral blood. Receptors originate from a woman between 18 and 30 years old with acute or convalescent COVID-19. Each CDR3 is given with its conserved first and last residue. D genes are given only for firm matches. Clone size is shown for a subset of rows, as once, few, many or a class of expanded clone.

d_gene: -; v_gene: TRBV11-2; abundance: -; j_gene: TRBJ2-7; CDR3aa: CASSSIARAEQYF; CDR3nt: TGTGCCAGCAGCTCCATCGCCCGCGCGGAGCAGTACTTC
d_gene: -; v_gene: TRBV2; abundance: once; j_gene: TRBJ1-3; CDR3aa: CASRPRGGNTIYF; CDR3nt: TGTGCCAGCAGACCCAGGGGCGGAAACACCATATATTTT
d_gene: -; v_gene: TRBV3-1/TRBV3-2; abundance: -; j_gene: TRBJ2-7; CDR3aa: CASSQVPRGWEEQYF; CDR3nt: TGTGCCAGCAGCCAAGTCCCCCGGGGGTGGGAAGAGCAGTACTTC
d_gene: TRBD1; v_gene: TRBV9; abundance: once; j_gene: TRBJ1-1; CDR3aa: CASSVRQGPNTEAFF; CDR3nt: TGTGCCAGCAGCGTAAGACAGGGCCCGAACACTGAAGCTTTCTTT
d_gene: -; v_gene: TRBV21-1; abundance: once; j_gene: TRBJ1-4; CDR3aa: CARGRINEKLFF; CDR3nt: TGTGCGAGAGGGCGGATCAATGAAAAACTGTTTTTT
d_gene: TRBD2; v_gene: TRBV9; abundance: -; j_gene: TRBJ2-3; CDR3aa: CASSLRVSGGDTDTQYF; CDR3nt: TGTGCCAGCAGCCTCCGGGTTAGCGGGGGGGACACAGATACGCAGTATTTT
d_gene: TRBD2; v_gene: TRBV7-8; abundance: -; j_gene: TRBJ2-1; CDR3aa: CASSKPGLDDNEQFF; CDR3nt: TGTGCCAGCAGTAAACCGGGACTAGACGACAATGAGCAGTTCTTC
d_gene: -; v_gene: TRBV19; abundance: -; j_gene: TRBJ2-6; CDR3aa: CASRVGAGANVLTF; CDR3nt: TGTGCCAGTAGGGTAGGGGCTGGGGCCAACGTCCTGACTTTC
d_gene: TRBD1; v_gene: TRBV7-8; abundance: -; j_gene: TRBJ1-1; CDR3aa: CASSLAGQGATEAFF; CDR3nt: TGTGCCAGCAGCTTAGCCGGACAGGGGGCAACTGAAGCTTTCTTT
d_gene: TRBD2; v_gene: TRBV11-3; abundance: -; j_gene: TRBJ2-7; CDR3aa: CASSPRGDEQYF; CDR3nt: TGTGCCAGCAGCCCTCGGGGGGACGAGCAGTACTTC
d_gene: -; v_gene: TRBV27; abundance: -; j_gene: TRBJ1-1; CDR3aa: CASSLSGGGLRAMNTEAFF; CDR3nt: TGTGCCAGCAGTTTATCGGGTGGGGGCTTGCGGGCCATGAACACTGAAGCTTTCTTT
d_gene: TRBD1; v_gene: TRBV2; abundance: -; j_gene: TRBJ1-6; CDR3aa: CASRGTGVYNSPLHF; CDR3nt: TGTGCCAGCAGGGGGACAGGCGTTTATAATTCACCCCTCCACTTT
d_gene: TRBD1; v_gene: TRBV7-9; abundance: -; j_gene: TRBJ1-1; CDR3aa: CASSRDRDSEAFF; CDR3nt: TGTGCCAGCAGCCGGGACAGGGACTCTGAAGCTTTCTTT
d_gene: TRBD2; v_gene: TRBV11-3; abundance: -; j_gene: TRBJ2-3; CDR3aa: CASSLTSGATDTQYF; CDR3nt: TGTGCCAGCAGCCTGACTAGCGGGGCGACAGATACGCAGTATTTT
d_gene: -; v_gene: TRBV19; abundance: -; j_gene: TRBJ2-7; CDR3aa: CASSISRAVGEQYF; CDR3nt: TGTGCCAGTAGTATAAGCAGGGCGGTGGGGGAGCAGTACTTC
d_gene: TRBD1; v_gene: TRBV28; abundance: once; j_gene: TRBJ2-1; CDR3aa: CASSTGGTNEQFF; CDR3nt: TGTGCCAGCAGCACAGGGGGCACCAATGAGCAGTTCTTC
d_gene: -; v_gene: TRBV6-2/TRBV6-3; abundance: -; j_gene: TRBJ1-1; CDR3aa: CASSRDSTAFF; CDR3nt: TGTGCCAGCAGCCGCGACAGCACTGCTTTCTTT
d_gene: TRBD1; v_gene: TRBV28; abundance: -; j_gene: TRBJ1-2; CDR3aa: CASTAPDRGFGYTF; CDR3nt: TGTGCCAGCACCGCTCCCGACAGGGGTTTTGGCTACACCTTC
d_gene: TRBD1; v_gene: TRBV7-2; abundance: -; j_gene: TRBJ1-6; CDR3aa: CASSFKGGDGSPLHF; CDR3nt: TGTGCCAGCAGTTTCAAAGGGGGCGACGGTTCACCCCTCCACTTT
d_gene: -; v_gene: TRBV18; abundance: -; j_gene: TRBJ2-7; CDR3aa: CASSIATVYEQYF; CDR3nt: TGTGCCAGCTCAATCGCGACAGTTTACGAGCAGTACTTC
d_gene: TRBD1; v_gene: TRBV27; abundance: -; j_gene: TRBJ1-2; CDR3aa: CASSSGDSRPFYGYTF; CDR3nt: TGTGCCAGCAGTTCGGGGGACAGCCGACCTTTCTATGGCTACACCTTC
d_gene: -; v_gene: TRBV30; abundance: -; j_gene: TRBJ1-1; CDR3aa: CAWSTPQRLNTEAFF; CDR3nt: TGTGCCTGGAGTACGCCACAGAGATTGAACACTGAAGCTTTCTTT
d_gene: -; v_gene: TRBV6-5; abundance: -; j_gene: TRBJ1-6; CDR3aa: CASSGTLNSPLHF; CDR3nt: TGTGCCAGTAGCGGGACGTTAAATTCACCCCTCCACTTT
d_gene: TRBD1; v_gene: TRBV9; abundance: -; j_gene: TRBJ2-7; CDR3aa: CASSLTHRGPASEQYF; CDR3nt: TGTGCCAGCAGCTTAACCCACAGGGGTCCAGCAAGCGAGCAGTACTTC
d_gene: -; v_gene: TRBV9; abundance: -; j_gene: TRBJ2-2; CDR3aa: CASSLGSNTGELFF; CDR3nt: TGTGCCAGCAGCTTGGGCTCGAACACCGGGGAGCTGTTTTTT